This is a list of T cell receptor beta chains from one sample in a study of shared clonotypes between healthy human individuals. Sequencing used immunoSEQ multiplex PCR; TCRdb keeps in-frame clones, though not all of them. The table has around 2.1 million clones, about 93% seen once; the top ten hold 1.5% to 2%. The sequenced sample consisted of naive CD8+ T cells from PBMCs. These receptors all stem from a man younger than 35 in good health. Some clones in this sample may be carry-over from other donors' samples. Both conserved end residues are trimmed from each CDR3. D genes are given only for firm matches. Size values are once, few and many counts, or a class for expanded clones, and some rows have none.

d_call j_call clone_size v_call cdr3_aa
. TRBJ2-7 . TRBV11-1 ASSDRPTETFSYEQY
. TRBJ2-1 few TRBV4-1 ASTPGESSNEQF
. TRBJ2-7 . TRBV7-9 ASGDGYEQY
. TRBJ1-5 . TRBV2 ASSEAPGPQH
TRBD1 TRBJ2-7 . TRBV5-1 ASSSGTGINEQY
TRBD1 TRBJ2-7 . TRBV7-6 ASSLGDRGFQY
. TRBJ1-2 . TRBV7-9 ASSSDADYGYT
. TRBJ2-7 . TRBV4-1 ASSQEGTYEQY
TRBD2 TRBJ2-1 . TRBV19 ASSISGGSYNEQF
. TRBJ1-2 . TRBV9 ASSPRTHSYGYT
TRBD2 TRBJ2-7 once TRBV9 ASSSREGTANEQY
. TRBJ1-1 . TRBV19 ATIILGALRTEAF
. TRBJ1-5 . TRBV2 ASSESPVSQPQH
. TRBJ1-4 . TRBV30 AWRPRGLNEKLF
. TRBJ2-3 . TRBV30 AWESQTSDTQY
. TRBJ1-1 . TRBV7-9 ASSRPYTEAF
. TRBJ2-3 . TRBV7-9 ASLTGLITDTQY
TRBD2 TRBJ2-5 . TRBV11-2 ASSFRGLAGGQETQY
. TRBJ1-1 . TRBV27 ASSEPWAMNTEAF
TRBD2 TRBJ2-1 . TRBV29-1 SVGTSGGASYNEQF
. TRBJ2-1 . TRBV27 ASSLSHGSSYNEQF
TRBD1 TRBJ1-2 . TRBV10-3 AISYSTGGGDGYT
. TRBJ2-3 . TRBV2 ASSDRTLAVQY
. TRBJ1-1 . TRBV27 ASSFVASNHLEAF
. TRBJ2-7 . TRBV27 ASSHRRGYEQY
. TRBJ1-2 . TRBV7-9 ASSLPPGADGYT
TRBD2 TRBJ2-7 . TRBV27 ASSLTETSAHYEQY
. TRBJ2-3 . TRBV28 ASSSVSSTDTQY
. TRBJ2-2 . TRBV14 ASSPHFPGRYTGELF
. TRBJ1-1 . TRBV19 ASSRLIGTVNTEAF
. TRBJ2-2 . TRBV9 ASSVDGSGTGELF
. TRBJ2-3 . TRBV5-4 ASSARTERGTDTQY
. TRBJ1-1 . TRBV6-6 ASSPWGGEGTEAF
. TRBJ2-1 . TRBV6-5 ASTPGETYNEQF
. TRBJ2-7 . TRBV7-9 ASSILSLGGPYEQY
. TRBJ2-7 . TRBV2 ASSRGAFTEQY
TRBD1 TRBJ1-1 . TRBV29-1 SGTGANTEAF
. TRBJ2-7 . TRBV5-4 ASSLARDEQY
. TRBJ2-7 . TRBV2 AIADREGYEQY
TRBD1 TRBJ1-4 once TRBV4-1 ASRLRQGGEKLF
. TRBJ2-7 . TRBV29-1 SVRGSSYEQY
. TRBJ1-2 once TRBV4-1 ASSQSTGLANYGYT
. TRBJ2-1 . TRBV2 ASSGFVSYNEQF
. TRBJ2-2 . TRBV7-9 ASRPTSWGGELF
. TRBJ1-3 . TRBV28 ASSFNPTETGNTIY
TRBD1 TRBJ2-1 . TRBV9 ASSVAGTGTGNEQF
. TRBJ1-2 . TRBV13 ASSLGGTGPLGYT
. TRBJ2-7 once TRBV6-6 ASSFTRGDEQY
. TRBJ2-3 . TRBV29-1 SVLIPGTTDTQY
TRBD1 TRBJ2-5 . TRBV7-3 ASSAWGQGAGETQY
. TRBJ1-1 . TRBV2 ASSEMVSVNTEAF
. TRBJ2-1 . TRBV7-9 ASSLGFNEQF
TRBD1 TRBJ1-1 once TRBV4-3 ASSQGGGWTEAF
TRBD2 TRBJ2-5 . TRBV6-1 ASSEASGLAVETQY
. TRBJ2-2 . TRBV19 ASTSFDSGELF
. TRBJ2-3 . TRBV28 ASGAGFSTDTQY
. TRBJ2-2 . TRBV7-3 ASSLFSPGNTNTGELF
. TRBJ1-2 . TRBV5-4 ASSGLRDPMSGYT
. TRBJ2-7 . TRBV9 ASSSTGEGYEQY